This T cell receptor (beta chain) emerged from a study of blood T cell repertoires in COVID-19. Background on the study: COVID-19 samples from acute and convalescent phases originated in the United States, Italy and Spain.

Trimming left V 5 bases short and J 3 bases short, with 22 bases between. The CDR3 is made up of 17 amino acids. Germline CDR1 LGHDT, CDR2 YNNKEL (reference sequence). Clones were sequenced by immunoSEQ multiplex PCR, and TCRdb holds only the in-frame ones, with some missing. The sample has more than 150,000 clones, around 90% seen once; the top ten hold 0.62%. V is TRBV3-1 (or the pseudogene TRBV3-2) and J is TRBJ1-1; D perhaps matches TRBD1 (5 bases). Sequenced input: peripheral blood. This TCR derives from a middle-aged man with acute or convalescent COVID-19. This CDR3 reads CASSVQGAGLEDTEAFF. As DNA, the CDR3 is TGTGCCAGCAGCGTGCAAGGAGCGGGGCTTGAGGACACTGAAGCTTTCTTT.